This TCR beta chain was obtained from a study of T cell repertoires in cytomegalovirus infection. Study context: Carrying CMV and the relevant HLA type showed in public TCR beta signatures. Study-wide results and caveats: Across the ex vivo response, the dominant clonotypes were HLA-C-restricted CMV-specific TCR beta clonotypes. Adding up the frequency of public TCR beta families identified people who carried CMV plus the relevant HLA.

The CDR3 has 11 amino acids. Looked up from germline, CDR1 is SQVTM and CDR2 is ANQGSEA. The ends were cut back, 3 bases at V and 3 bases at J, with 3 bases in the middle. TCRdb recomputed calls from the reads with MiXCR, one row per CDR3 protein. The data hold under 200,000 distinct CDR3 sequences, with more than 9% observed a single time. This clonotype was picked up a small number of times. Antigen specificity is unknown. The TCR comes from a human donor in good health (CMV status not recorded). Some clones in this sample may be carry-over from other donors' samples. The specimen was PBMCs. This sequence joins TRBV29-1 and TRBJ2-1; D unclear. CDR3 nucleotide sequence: TGCAGCGTTGATGACTACAATGAGCAGTTCTTC. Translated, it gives CSVDDYNEQFF.